The present entry profiles one TCR beta chain with its context. What it binds is not known. Other DNA sequences within the sample encode an identical CDR3. This sample stems from a study of shared clonotypes between healthy human individuals. Study-level points and caveats: Lower generation probabilities were found for non-shared clonotypes than for those shared by all four donors.

Libraries were prepared by immunoSEQ multiplex PCR; TCRdb keeps only in-frame clonotypes and omits some of them. The top ten clones hold around 0.38% of a sample with more than 1.2 million clones, 98% to 99% of them seen once. Specimen: naive CD4+ T cells sorted from blood. Subset specified: CD45RA+ positively selected. This TCR was sampled from a man younger than 45 in good health.

The CDR3 sequence: CASSLTGANVLTF. In DNA, the CDR3 is TGTGCCAGCAGTCTAACTGGGGCCAACGTCCTGACTTTC. The rearrangement uses TRBV28 and TRBJ2-6; D is unresolved. This CDR3 is built from 13 residues. V shed 5 bases and J shed 2 bases, with 4 bases lying between them. Germline CDR1 is MDHEN and CDR2 is SYDVKM.